The 29 T cell receptor beta chains given below trace back to one sample, sequenced in a study of T cell responses to AZD1222 COVID-19 vaccine. Measured with immunoSEQ multiplex PCR; TCRdb has only the in-frame clones, and not every one. This table has approximately 180,000 clones, about 93% appearing once. The sequences come from peripheral blood, collected 28 days after the second dose of the MenACWY control vaccine. Source of these receptors: an adult who received the MenACWY meningococcal vaccine as a control.

The V gene is TRBV4-1, the J gene TRBJ1-6, with 9 nucleotides matching TRBD1. Germline loops: CDR1 MGHRA, CDR2 YSYEKL. This CDR3 is 17 amino acids long. V shed 0 bases, J shed 9 bases, and the junction held 9 bases outside the gene matches. The CDR3 bases are TGCGCCAGCAGCCAAGAACCATGGGGACAGGGAAGTTCACCCCTCCACTTT. Protein sequence: CASSQEPWGQGSSPLHF.

V gene TRBV24-1 combines with J gene TRBJ2-2; D is undetermined. There are 13 residues in the CDR3. Germline V gene lookup returns CDR1 KGHDR and CDR2 SFDVKD. V dropped 9 bases and J dropped 5 bases, with 12 bases sitting between them. Here the CDR3 reads CATSGVGTGELFF. The DNA of the CDR3 is TGTGCCACCTCCGGCGTGGGTACCGGGGAGCTGTTTTTT.

V gene TRBV4-1 combines with J gene TRBJ1-5; the D is unclear. CDR1 and CDR2 from the germline V gene are MGHRA and YSYEKL. Trimming left V 1 base short and J 9 bases short, with 13 bases between. The CDR3 length is 14 residues. The chain's CDR3 is CASSQAPKSAPQHF. In DNA, the CDR3 is TGCGCCAGCAGCCAAGCCCCTAAAAGTGCGCCCCAGCATTTT.

This clone was found a few times. The chain couples TRBV7-8 to TRBJ1-5; the D gene is possibly TRBD1 (6 bases). Trimming left V 5 bases short and J 1 base short, with 15 bases between. Per the germline V gene, CDR1 is SGHVS and CDR2 is FQNEAQ. This CDR3 contains 16 residues. Here the CDR3 reads CASSPRTGPSNQPQHF. In DNA, the CDR3 is TGTGCCAGCAGCCCAAGAACAGGGCCCAGCAATCAGCCCCAGCATTTT.

The rearrangement uses TRBV7-8 and TRBJ1-2, with TRBD1 as a possible D gene (5 bases). Germline CDR1 and CDR2: SGHVS and FQNEAQ. Trimming cost V 1 base and J 4 bases, with 13 bases left between them. The CDR3 contains 15 residues. CDR3: CASSLEGEGTYGYTF. As DNA, the CDR3 is TGTGCCAGCAGCTTAGAAGGGGAAGGCACCTATGGCTACACCTTC.

V usage is TRBV7-2 and J usage is TRBJ1-6; the match to TRBD1 covers 9 bases. CDR1 is SGHTA and CDR2 is FQGNSA in the germline V gene. The ends lost 5 bases at V and 10 bases at J; junction bases unmatched: 9. This CDR3 region has 15 residues. The DNA for the CDR3 is TGTGCCAGCAGCCCCCTACAGGGGGCGCGCTCACCCCTCCACTTT. Protein sequence: CASSPLQGARSPLHF.

This sequence joins TRBV27 and TRBJ1-4, with 7 bases matching TRBD1. Germline V gene data show CDR1 as MNHEY and CDR2 as SMNVEV (reference sequence). The CDR3 loop spans 14 amino acids. V shed 4 bases and J 8 bases; nucleotides not matched to a gene: 7. The CDR3 sequence: CASSSRQGSEKLFF. CDR3 bases: TGTGCCAGCAGTTCGAGACAGGGTAGCGAAAAACTGTTTTTT.

The chain links TRBV5-1 to TRBJ2-5, with 8 bases identical to TRBD2. The CDR3 totals 13 residues. Losses at the gene ends were 4 bases for V and 4 bases for J; bases not matched to a gene: 3. The germline gives CDR1 SGHRS, CDR2 YFSETQ. The CDR3 bases are TGCGCCAGCAGCCGGGGGGGCATAGAGACCCAGTACTTC. It encodes CASSRGGIETQYF.

This chain joins TRBV4-3 and TRBJ1-4; maybe TRBD1 (6 bases). Germline V gene lookup returns CDR1 LGHNA and CDR2 YSLEER. The CDR3 loop spans 16 amino acids. V lost 0 bases and J 5 bases, leaving 13 bases between the germline ends. CDR3 in amino acids: CASSQDLDRINEKLFF. The CDR3 coding sequence is TGCGCCAGCAGCCAAGACCTCGACAGGATCAATGAAAAACTGTTTTTT.

The CDR3 region has the DNA TGCGCCAGCGCCAGGAAGGTGAACACTGAAGCTTTCTTT. Translated: CASARKVNTEAFF. This chain uses TRBV10-1 with TRBJ1-1; no reliable D call. This CDR3 spans 13 amino acids. Germline V gives CDR1 WNHNN, CDR2 SYGVQD (reference sequence). The V gene lost 8 bases and the J gene lost 0 bases, with 10 bases spanning the gap.

This rearrangement joins TRBV19 to TRBJ1-2; tentatively, D is TRBD1 (5 bases). The germline CDR1 and CDR2 sequences are LNHDA and SQIVND (reference sequence). The CDR3 runs 14 residues. Deletions cut 0 bases from V and 6 bases from J, with 11 bases between. The chain's CDR3 is CASSIDWGTDGYTF. In nucleotides, the CDR3 is TGTGCCAGTAGTATAGATTGGGGGACGGATGGCTACACCTTC.

V and J are TRBV27 and TRBJ1-6; 7 positions match TRBD1. Germline V lookup: CDR1 MNHEY, CDR2 SMNVEV (reference sequence). After removal of 1 base from V and 10 bases from J, the junction contained 13 bases not matched to a gene. The length of the CDR3 is 17 residues. The CDR3 DNA reads TGTGCCAGCAGTTTATTCAATACACAGGGGTTCGGCTCACCCCTCCACTTT. Its translation: CASSLFNTQGFGSPLHF.

The sample holds one count of this clone. This chain uses TRBV3-1 (or the pseudogene TRBV3-2) with TRBJ2-1; TRBD1 might be the D (6 bases). The CDR3 is 16 residues long. V gave up 6 bases and J gave up 9 bases, with 24 bases separating them. Germline V gene lookup returns CDR1 LGHDT and CDR2 YNNKEL (reference sequence). The DNA of the CDR3 is TGTGCCAGCAGGTTTAACAGGGTGAGTTCCGTCTTTGAGCAGTTCTTC. Translation: CASRFNRVSSVFEQFF.

The chain combines TRBV21-1 with TRBJ2-3. TRBV21-1 constitutes a pseudogene. The CDR3 runs to 16 residues. The CDR3 here is CASSKADRGPTDTQYF. The CDR3 DNA sequence: TGTGCCAGCAGCAAAGCGGACCGGGGGCCCACAGATACGCAGTATTTT.

The chain joins TRBV5-1 to TRBJ1-1; 10 nucleotides agree with TRBD1. V was pared by 6 bases and J by 2 bases, with 4 bases of the junction left unmatched. The CDR3 length is 14 residues. Germline V gene data show CDR1 as SGHRS and CDR2 as YFSETQ. The CDR3 region has the DNA TGCGCCAGCACCCCGACAGGGGGCAACACTGAAGCTTTCTTT. This sequence encodes CASTPTGGNTEAFF.

This chain uses TRBV7-9 with TRBJ1-3; possible D gene TRBD1, 5 bases. Germline loops: CDR1 SEHNR, CDR2 FQNEAQ (reference sequence). The CDR3 runs 15 residues. The germline V and J ends were trimmed by 5 bases and 3 bases, with 14 bases remaining between them. CDR3 DNA sequence: TGTGCCAGCAGCCCCGGGACGTCGGTTGGAAACACCATATATTTT. It codes for CASSPGTSVGNTIYF. The whole variable domain, remainder taken from reference TRBV7-9 and TRBJ1-3, is DTGVSQNPRHKITKRGQNVTFRCDPISEHNRLYWYRQTLGQGPEFLTYFQNEAQLEKSRLLSDRFSAERPKGSFSTLEIQRTEQGDSAMYLCASSPGTSVGNTIYFGEGSWLTVV.

This clone was observed a single time. DNA of the CDR3: TGTGCCTGTGGAACCAGGCCCTATGGCTACACCTTC. Its translation is CACGTRPYGYTF. The V and J genes are TRBV30 and TRBJ1-2; D call uncertain. Germline V lookup: CDR1 GTSNPN, CDR2 SVGIG (reference sequence). The CDR3 is made up of 12 amino acids. V was shortened by 6 bases and J by 4 bases, with 12 bases between the two germline ends. The whole variable domain, remainder taken from reference TRBV30 and TRBJ1-2, is SQTIHQWPATLVQPVGSPLSLECTVEGTSNPNLYWYRQAAGRGLQLLFYSVGIGQISSEVPQNLSASRPQDRQFILSSKKLLLSDSGFYLCACGTRPYGYTFGSGTRLTVV.

CDR3 loop: CASSLRVDTGELFF. The CDR3 DNA is TGTGCCAGCAGCTTAAGGGTTGACACCGGGGAGCTGTTTTTT. J is TRBJ2-2 and V is TRBV7-9; no firm D call. Germline V gives CDR1 SEHNR, CDR2 FQNEAQ (reference sequence). The CDR3 extends over 14 amino acids. V lost 2 bases and J lost 3, with 7 bases in between.

The J gene is TRBJ1-5, the V gene TRBV2; D possibly corresponds to TRBD1 (5 bases). From germline, CDR1 is SNHLY and CDR2 FYNNEI. There are 16 residues in the CDR3. Trimming cost V 6 bases and J 0 bases, with 15 bases left between them. DNA of the CDR3: TGTGCCAGCAGCTCGACAGAACTTTATAGCAATCAGCCCCAGCATTTT. Its translation is CASSSTELYSNQPQHF.

The chain has TRBV2 and TRBJ2-7, with D unresolved. CDR3 length: 12 amino acids. Trimming removed 5 bases from V and 3 bases from J, with 8 bases in between. CDR1 is SNHLY and CDR2 is FYNNEI in the germline V gene. The CDR3 reads CASSQQRYEQYF. CDR3 DNA: TGTGCCAGCAGTCAACAACGCTACGAGCAGTACTTC.

The V gene is TRBV11-1, the J gene TRBJ1-1, with D tentatively TRBD1 (6 bases). Trimming cost V 8 bases and J 3 bases, with 16 bases left between them. Germline CDR1 reads SGHAT; CDR2 reads FQDESV (reference sequence). The CDR3 is 14 amino acids. The CDR3 region is CASLTLTGDTEAFF. DNA of the CDR3: TGTGCCAGCCTCACATTGACAGGAGACACTGAAGCTTTCTTT.

The J gene is TRBJ1-1, the V gene TRBV5-5; D is unclear. The germline V gene has CDR1 SGHKS and CDR2 YYEKEE (reference sequence). V was clipped by 4 bases and J by 5 bases, with 12 bases between them. There are 13 residues in the CDR3. CDR3 nucleotide sequence: TGTGCCAGCAGCAGGCTCTTTCAGACTGAAGCTTTCTTT. Its translation is CASSRLFQTEAFF.

This chain joins TRBV19 and TRBJ1-2; 9 bases line up with TRBD1. This CDR3 is built from 14 residues. Germline V gene sequence: CDR1 LNHDA, CDR2 SQIVND (reference sequence). The junction had 8 bases not matched to a gene; V was cut back by 3 bases and J by 9 bases. The CDR3 loop reads CASSITGGQGRYTF. For the CDR3, the DNA is TGTGCCAGTAGTATTACAGGGGGCCAGGGTCGCTACACCTTC.

The chain uses TRBV12-3 or TRBV12-4 and TRBJ2-3; D is ambiguous. Trimming shortened V by 3 bases and J by 4 bases, and 8 bases separated the two germline ends. The CDR3 contains 13 residues. CDR3 in amino acids: CASSFGVADTQYF. The DNA for the CDR3 is TGTGCCAGCAGTTTTGGTGTGGCAGATACGCAGTATTTT.

V usage is TRBV11-3 and J usage is TRBJ2-5; unclear D gene. CDR1 is SGHNT, CDR2 YENEEA, per germline. The CDR3 length is 14 residues. Trimming pared 4 bases from V and 0 bases from J, leaving 9 bases between. The CDR3 reads CASSSFVDQETQYF. The CDR3 nucleotides read TGTGCCAGCAGCTCTTTTGTGGACCAAGAGACCCAGTACTTC. The full variable domain, with the rest looked up from reference TRBV11-3 and TRBJ2-5, is EAGVVQSPRYKIIEKKQPVAFWCNPISGHNTLYWYLQNLGQGPELLIRYENEEAVDDSQLPKDRFSAERLKGVDSTLKIQPAELGDSAVYLCASSSFVDQETQYFGPGTRLLVL.

The chain joins TRBV9 to TRBJ1-5; 8 nucleotides match TRBD1. This CDR3 is 15 amino acids long. Germline trimming cut 3 bases from V and 3 bases from J; bases unmatched to any gene: 5. CDR1 is SGDLS, CDR2 YYNGEE, per germline. CDR3 DNA sequence: TGTGCCAGCAGCGCAGGGGGCGAGGCCAATCAGCCCCAGCATTTT. It yields the protein CASSAGGEANQPQHF.

V usage is TRBV6-1 and J usage is TRBJ1-1; 12 bases are shared with TRBD1. V shed 2 bases, J shed 10 bases, and the junction held 2 bases outside the gene matches. The CDR3 runs to 13 residues. Germline CDR1 reads MNHNS; CDR2 reads SASEGT. In DNA, the CDR3 is TGTGCCAGCAGTGAAAGGGGACAGGGGGCAGCTTTCTTT. Translation gives CASSERGQGAAFF.

The J gene is TRBJ1-2, the V gene TRBV7-9; no reliable D call. Germline lookup yields CDR1 SEHNR and CDR2 FQNEAQ (reference sequence). Trimming removed 7 bases from V and 0 bases from J, with 12 bases in between. The CDR3 length is 14 residues. CDR3 DNA sequence: TGTGCCAGCAAGAGGAACACGGCTAACTATGGCTACACCTTC. It translates to CASKRNTANYGYTF.

The gene calls are TRBV12-3 or TRBV12-4 and TRBJ2-7, with D possibly TRBD1 on 6 matching bases. Trimming left V 5 bases short and J 0 bases short, with 8 bases between. There are 13 residues in the CDR3. CDR3 residues: CASSQGTSYEQYF. DNA for the CDR3: TGTGCCAGCAGTCAGGGGACCTCCTACGAGCAGTACTTC.